The entry that follows covers one TCR beta chain sequence. This sample is drawn from a study of blood T cell repertoires in COVID-19. Whole-study context: Acute-phase and convalescent COVID-19 samples originated in the United States, Italy and Spain. Sample material is recorded as cDNA or gDNA derived from T cells, B-cell-depleted T cells, or PBMCs.

In the study's own analysis: Nucleated cell counts were estimated from reference gene primer amplification. TCRdb's table, derived via immunoSEQ multiplex PCR, lists solely in-frame clones and lacks some. The DNA gave D and trimming, while V, J and clone size come from that table. The repertoire has approximately 140,000 clones, around 84% of them found once; the top ten carry roughly 2%. The CDR3 has 13 residues. Germline V gene lookup returns CDR1 LNHNV and CDR2 YYDKDF (reference sequence). V gave up 10 bases and J gave up 6 bases; unmatched junction bases: 7. Sample: peripheral blood. This clonotype originated in a man aged 65 to 85 with acute or convalescent COVID-19. V usage is TRBV15 and J usage is TRBJ2-1, with 9 positions matching TRBD2. The CDR3 here is CAIRETSGNEQFF. In DNA, the CDR3 is TGTGCCATCCGCGAGACTAGCGGCAATGAGCAGTTCTTC.